The clone carrying this T cell receptor beta chain has a handful of counts. Its cognate antigen is unknown. cDNA libraries for TCR alpha and TCR beta, carrying sample barcodes and UMIs, came from 5'RACE with constant-segment primers. TCRdb used MiXCR to reprocess the 5' RACE reads, holding one entry per CDR3 protein. Of some 490,000 distinct CDR3 sequences in the sample, 18% were seen once. The sample belongs to a study of T-cell memory formation after mild COVID-19. The wider study: TCR clusters largely stayed donor specific. Notes on the study in general: Cross-reactive memory apparently joined, as some responding clones appeared in pre-infection memory. Mostly located in CM and EM were contracting CD4+ clones, with contracting CD8+ clones located in EMRA.

In germline, CDR1 is SGHRS, CDR2 YFSETQ. Between the trimmed V and J ends, which lost 4 bases and 4 bases, there was a span of 15 bases. CDR3 length: 14 amino acids. The sample consisted of PBMCs or a T cell subset sorted from them (not recorded which). The J gene is TRBJ2-7, the V gene TRBV5-1, with a weak D call TRBD1 (5 bases). This receptor was taken from an adult woman who had mild COVID-19 (a few samples of this study predate the infection). Cell type and time point are not known. CDR3 nucleotide sequence: TGCGCCAGCAGCCCGGGTGTGGGGCTGTACGAGCAGTACTTC. Its translation: CASSPGVGLYEQYF. The whole variable domain, remainder taken from reference TRBV5-1 and TRBJ2-7, is KAGVTQTPRYLIKTRGQQVTLSCSPISGHRSVSWYQQTPGQGLQFLFEYFSETQRNKGNFPGRFSGRQFSNSRSEMNVSTLELGDSALYLCASSPGVGLYEQYFGPGTRLTVT.